Listed below are T cell receptor beta chains from one sample, sequenced in a study of siplizumab effects on memory and regulatory T cells. The repertoire was sequenced with immunoSEQ multiplex PCR; TCRdb's copy has only in-frame clones and lacks some. Seen here are approximately 2,700 clones, roughly 69% observed once, and the top ten hold approximately 55%. Sequenced input: TEMRA CD8+ T cells sorted from blood. The receptors come from a human donor in good health. Both conserved end residues are part of each CDR3. Each record gives: J gene, V gene, clone size, D gene, CDR3 protein, CDR3 DNA. D genes are given only for firm matches. For some rows the clone size is stated as once, few or many, or as a class when expanded; others skip it.

>TRBJ2-4|TRBV29-1|few|.
CSVEEAVLAKNIQYF
TGCAGCGTTGAAGAGGCGGTGCTAGCCAAAAACATTCAGTACTTC
>TRBJ2-1|TRBV5-6|few|TRBD1
CASSLSQGVFYNEQFF
TGTGCCAGCAGCTTATCGCAGGGGGTTTTTTACAATGAGCAGTTCTTC
>TRBJ1-5|TRBV19|.|TRBD1
CASSMPRQGPYSNQPQHF
TGTGCCAGTAGTATGCCGAGACAGGGTCCTTATAGCAATCAGCCCCAGCATTTT
>TRBJ1-3|TRBV10-3|.|.
CAISGWLTHLSGNTIYF
TGTGCCATCAGTGGGTGGCTCACTCACCTCTCTGGAAACACCATATATTTT
>TRBJ2-7|TRBV4-1|.|.
CASSQEAQSSYEQYF
TGCGCCAGCAGCCAAGAGGCCCAGAGCTCCTACGAGCAGTACTTC
>TRBJ2-7|TRBV4-1|medium-sized|.
CASSQGIRGRSYEQYF
TGTGCCAGCAGCCAGGGGATTCGGGGGCGATCCTACGAGCAGTACTTC
>TRBJ1-2|TRBV5-8|.|TRBD1
CASSFLRTGQGNYGYTF
TGTGCCAGCAGCTTTCTAAGGACGGGACAGGGTAACTATGGCTACACCTTC
>TRBJ2-1|TRBV4-3|medium-sized|.
CASSQEAQSSYNEQFF
TGCGCCAGCAGCCAAGAGGCCCAGAGCTCCTACAATGAGCAGTTCTTC
>TRBJ1-5|TRBV25-1|.|.
CASGNQPQHF
TGTGCCAGCGGGAATCAGCCCCAGCATTTT
>TRBJ2-3|TRBV13|.|.
CASSRLEGGGTDTQYF
TGTGCCAGCAGCCGCCTAGAGGGGGGGGGAACAGATACGCAGTATTTT
>TRBJ2-7|TRBV6-5|once|.
CASSYFTPPREQYF
TGTGCCAGCAGTTACTTCACCCCCCCCCGAGAGCAGTACTTC
>TRBJ2-7|TRBV2|.|.
CASKNGGEEQYF
TGTGCCAGCAAGAACGGGGGTGAAGAGCAGTACTTC
>TRBJ1-1|TRBV27|.|.
CASSKWGGTEAFF
TGTGCCAGCAGTAAATGGGGAGGCACTGAAGCTTTCTTT
>TRBJ2-2|TRBV2|few|.
CASSEGPRGTGELFF
TGTGCCAGCAGTGAAGGTCCGAGGGGCACCGGGGAGCTGTTTTTT
>TRBJ1-6|TRBV4-1|.|.
CASSQEGPNNSPLHF
TGCGCCAGCAGCCAAGAAGGGCCCAATAATTCACCCCTCCACTTT
>TRBJ2-7|TRBV7-9|.|TRBD1
CASRVLRRTGAYEQYF
TGTGCCAGCAGGGTATTGAGAAGGACAGGGGCCTACGAGCAGTACTTC
>TRBJ1-4|TRBV7-6|.|.
CASSLVPGRDEKLFF
TGTGCCAGCAGCTTAGTCCCAGGGAGGGACGAAAAACTGTTTTTT
>TRBJ2-1|TRBV4-1|.|TRBD2
CASSQDVGGGYNEQFF
TGCGCCAGCAGCCAAGATGTCGGGGGGGGCTACAATGAGCAGTTCTTC
>TRBJ2-5|TRBV5-1|.|.
CASSLVGPQETQYF
TGTGCCAGCAGCTTGGTAGGACCCCAAGAGACCCAGTACTTC
>TRBJ1-1|TRBV19|.|.
CASSIGAGEAFF
TGTGCCAGTAGTATCGGTGCAGGGGAAGCTTTCTTT
>TRBJ1-5|TRBV5-6|few|.
CASSRTGEDNQPQHF
TGTGCCAGCAGCCGAACGGGGGAGGACAATCAGCCCCAGCATTTT
>TRBJ2-5|TRBV7-9|.|TRBD2
CASSNPSGGATQETQYF
TGTGCCAGCAGCAACCCTAGCGGGGGGGCGACTCAAGAGACCCAGTACTTC
>TRBJ2-7|TRBV18|.|TRBD1
CASSILTGGSTYEQYF
TGTGCCAGCTCAATTCTGACAGGGGGCTCGACCTACGAGCAGTACTTC
>TRBJ2-1|TRBV7-9|.|.
CASSTIPGNEQFF
TGTGCCAGCAGCACAATCCCCGGTAATGAGCAGTTCTTC
>TRBJ2-7|TRBV27|hyperexpanded|TRBD1
CASSLVQGAPFSYEQYF
TGTGCCAGCAGCCTTGTTCAGGGGGCCCCCTTCTCCTACGAGCAGTACTTC
>TRBJ2-7|TRBV9|few|.
CASSARLGYEQYF
TGTGCCAGCAGCGCCAGACTAGGCTACGAGCAGTACTTC
>TRBJ1-2|TRBV5-5|.|.
CASSRTTGNYGYTF
TGTGCCAGCAGCCGAACAACAGGGAACTATGGCTACACCTTC
>TRBJ1-1|TRBV5-8|few|.
CASSLESSGTEAFF
TGTGCCAGCAGCTTGGAGTCTTCGGGGACTGAAGCTTTCTTT
>TRBJ2-1|TRBV4-2|.|TRBD2
CASSHLWAGVSYNEQFF
TGTGCCAGCAGCCACCTTTGGGCGGGGGTTTCCTACAATGAGCAGTTCTTC
>TRBJ1-4|TRBV4-1|few|.
CASRSHVMAHEKLFF
TGCGCCAGCAGGAGTCATGTTATGGCGCATGAAAAACTGTTTTTT
>TRBJ2-7|TRBV7-9|few|.
CASSLWFTDYEQYF
TGTGCCAGCAGCTTGTGGTTCACTGACTACGAGCAGTACTTC
>TRBJ1-1|TRBV7-2|few|.
CASSLGGPEAFF
TGTGCCAGCAGCTTAGGGGGCCCTGAAGCTTTCTTT
>TRBJ2-5|TRBV9|large|TRBD2
CASSPGTSGGETQYF
TGTGCCAGCAGCCCAGGGACTAGCGGGGGGGAGACCCAGTACTTC
>TRBJ2-5|TRBV7-2|large|.
CASSSEGAGILPETQYF
TGTGCCAGCAGCTCAGAAGGTGCAGGAATCCTTCCGGAGACCCAGTACTTC
>TRBJ2-6|TRBV19|.|.
CASKVSSGANVLTF
TGTGCCAGTAAGGTCAGCTCTGGGGCCAACGTCCTGACTTTC
>TRBJ2-7|TRBV27|.|TRBD1
CASSFFWTGGVYEQYF
TGTGCCAGCAGTTTCTTCTGGACAGGGGGCGTTTACGAGCAGTACTTC
>TRBJ2-7|TRBV27|.|TRBD1
CASSQLPGQGLYEQYF
TGTGCCAGCAGTCAACTCCCGGGACAGGGTCTCTACGAGCAGTACTTC
>TRBJ2-6|TRBV6-1|.|.
CASSETFRGRSGANVLTF
TGTGCCAGCAGTGAAACATTTCGAGGACGAAGTGGGGCCAACGTCCTGACTTTC
>TRBJ2-7|TRBV5-8|.|.
CASSSPNRVVYEQYF
TGTGCCAGCAGCTCCCCCAACAGGGTGGTCTACGAGCAGTACTTC
>TRBJ1-2|TRBV5-6|.|.
CASSQQGTYGYTF
TGTGCCAGCAGCCAACAGGGCACCTATGGCTACACCTTC
>TRBJ2-1|TRBV7-3|.|.
CASSLRWGSYNEQFF
TGTGCCAGCAGCTTAAGGTGGGGCTCCTACAATGAGCAGTTCTTC
>TRBJ2-7|TRBV14|.|.
CASSLTGTPPEQYF
TGTGCCAGCAGCTTAACCGGGACACCACCTGAGCAGTACTTC
>TRBJ1-3|TRBV30|once|TRBD1
CAWSKGQGGLSGNTIYF
TGTGCCTGGAGTAAAGGACAGGGGGGCCTCTCTGGAAACACCATATATTTT
>TRBJ2-5|TRBV5-1|once|TRBD2
CASSLSGGTQETQYF
TGCGCCAGCAGCTTAAGCGGGGGGACCCAAGAGACCCAGTACTTC
>TRBJ2-7|TRBV5-8|once|TRBD1
CASNYSPDREQQYF
TGTGCCAGCAACTATTCCCCAGACAGGGAGCAGCAGTACTTC